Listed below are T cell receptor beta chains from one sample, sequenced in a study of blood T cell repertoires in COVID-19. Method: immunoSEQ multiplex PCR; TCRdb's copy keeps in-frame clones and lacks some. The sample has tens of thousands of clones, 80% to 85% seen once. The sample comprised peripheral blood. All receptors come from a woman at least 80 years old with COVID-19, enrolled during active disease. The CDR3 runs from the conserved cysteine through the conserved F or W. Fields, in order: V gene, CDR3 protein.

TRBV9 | CASSGGWQGADGKNIQYF
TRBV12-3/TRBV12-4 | CASSPRDTYEQYF
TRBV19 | CATALAVTYNEQFF
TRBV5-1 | CASSLQTSVTGELFF
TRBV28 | CASSLGLGGHEQYF
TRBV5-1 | CASSLVQGTGANVLTF
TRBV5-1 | CASSSTAGANTEAFF
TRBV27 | CASRVQGMGEAFF
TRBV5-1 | CASSLTVAMNTEAFF
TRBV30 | CAWRNSGGLEKLFF
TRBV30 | CAWYQGWNTIYF
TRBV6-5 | CASGGQTYEQYF
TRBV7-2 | CASSFKRQGAGYTF
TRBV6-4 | CASSDSTADTQYF
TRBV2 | CASSLLAYEQYF
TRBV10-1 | CASSTGTPLDTQYF
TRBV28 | CASSLWDRGTDTQYF
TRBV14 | CASSPMGTATDTQYF
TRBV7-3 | CASSRTGGGGEKLFF
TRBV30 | CAWTKGGNTEAFF
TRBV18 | CATSGFGQPQHF
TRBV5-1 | CASSPGRGNGELFF
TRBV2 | CASSDTPGRLNTEAFF
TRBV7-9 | CASSLAGGGETQYF
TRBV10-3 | CAIRRGLAEESSYNEQFF
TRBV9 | CASSPGHISGNTIYF
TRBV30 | CAWSESDTQYF
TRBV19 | CASSRQGAQPQHF
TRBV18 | CASSPSDRGFTEAFF
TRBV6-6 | CASRGQGIYGYTF
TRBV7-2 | CASRTGTSKETQYF
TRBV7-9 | CASSLVPHGSRWETQYF
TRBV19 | CASRNRDREYEQYF
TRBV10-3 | CATGLAGENEQFF
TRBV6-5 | CASSTGTGNYGYTF
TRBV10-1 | CASSSRGTEAFF
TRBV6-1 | CASSEDVGQGGGEKLFF
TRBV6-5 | CASSYSRAETQYF
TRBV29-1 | CSVEGSVGGREQYF
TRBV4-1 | CASSQEVGYEQYF
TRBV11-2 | CASSLGASGIQYF
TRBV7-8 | CASSLLVGAYNEQFF
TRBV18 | CASSVDRGTSYEQYF